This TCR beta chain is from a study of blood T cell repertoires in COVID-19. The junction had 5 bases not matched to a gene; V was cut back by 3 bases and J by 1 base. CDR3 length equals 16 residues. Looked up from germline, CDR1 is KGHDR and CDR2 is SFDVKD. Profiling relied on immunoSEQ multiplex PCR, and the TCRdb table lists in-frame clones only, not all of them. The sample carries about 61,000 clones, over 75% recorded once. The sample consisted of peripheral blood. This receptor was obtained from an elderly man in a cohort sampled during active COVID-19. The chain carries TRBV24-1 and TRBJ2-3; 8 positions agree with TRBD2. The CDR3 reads CATSDGRAGGTDTQYF. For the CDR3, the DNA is TGTGCCACCAGTGATGGGCGAGCGGGGGGCACAGATACGCAGTATTTT.